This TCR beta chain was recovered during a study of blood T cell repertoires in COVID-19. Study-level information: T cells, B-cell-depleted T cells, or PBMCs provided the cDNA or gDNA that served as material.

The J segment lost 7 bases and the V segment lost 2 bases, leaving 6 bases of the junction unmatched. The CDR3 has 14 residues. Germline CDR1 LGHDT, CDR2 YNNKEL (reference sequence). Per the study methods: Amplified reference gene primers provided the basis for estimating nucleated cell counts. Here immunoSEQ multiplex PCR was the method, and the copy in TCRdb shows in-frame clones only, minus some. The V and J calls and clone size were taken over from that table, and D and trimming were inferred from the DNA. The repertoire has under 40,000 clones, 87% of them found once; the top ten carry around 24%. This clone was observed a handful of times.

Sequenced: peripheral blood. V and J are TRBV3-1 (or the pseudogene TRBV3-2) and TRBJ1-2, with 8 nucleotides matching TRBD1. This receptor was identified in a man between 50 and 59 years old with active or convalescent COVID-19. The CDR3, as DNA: TGTGCCAGCAGCCAATCACAGGGGGTCTCTGGCTACACCTTC. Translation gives CASSQSQGVSGYTF.